These 25 T cell receptor beta chains were sequenced from one sample in a study of CD8 T cells in ankylosing spondylitis. For these receptors, no antigen is known. Whole-study results and caveats: In ankylosing spondylitis blood, a motif of eight highly homologous TCR beta variants appeared characteristic.

TCRdb re-called the 5' RACE reads with MiXCR, one entry per CDR3 protein. The table records approximately 520,000 distinct CDR3 sequences, under 5.5% of them present only once. The source material was blood, either unsorted or a sorted T cell fraction (not recorded which). These receptors were collected from a male donor with ankylosing spondylitis.

This clonotype was detected only a few times. This rearrangement joins TRBV4-1 to TRBJ2-7; D tentatively reads TRBD1 or TRBD2 (5 bases each). This CDR3 region has 16 residues. The V end was cut by 2 bases, the J end by 9 bases, with 23 bases between. CDR1 MGHRA and CDR2 YSYEKL come from the germline V gene. CDR3 sequence (DNA): TGCGCCAGCAGCCAACCTCCGGGACGGACAATACGAGGGCAGTACTTC. It specifies CASSQPPGRTIRGQYF.

With regard to this clonotype: Just one base apart from a much larger clone, this may be a read error. V is TRBV15 and J is TRBJ2-7, with a possible D match to TRBD1 (6 bases). CDR3 size: 15 residues. The germline CDR1 and CDR2 sequences are LNHNV and YYDKDF (reference sequence). The CDR3 DNA sequence: TGTGCCACCAAGACTACAGGGAATATCGGCTACGAGCAGTGCTTC. It codes for CATKTTGNIGYEQCF.

The rearrangement links TRBV18 to TRBJ2-7; the match to TRBD1 covers 7 bases. Unmatched junction bases numbered 10, after V lost 3 bases and J lost 5 bases. Germline V CDR1 and CDR2: KGHSH, LQKENI. The CDR3 length is 15 residues. The CDR3 reads CASSPIIGGPNEQYF. As DNA, the CDR3 is TGTGCCAGCTCACCGATCATAGGGGGCCCCAACGAGCAGTACTTC.

This clonotype has at least ten counts. The rearrangement links TRBV7-2 to TRBJ1-1; tentative D call: TRBD1 (5 bases). The V end lost 2 bases, the J end lost 1 base, and 11 bases lay between the germline ends. Germline V gene data show CDR1 as SGHTA and CDR2 as FQGNSA. This CDR3 spans 15 amino acids. CDR3 bases: TGTGCCAGCAGCTTAAGGAAAGGGGAGAACACTGAAGCTTTCTTT. Protein: CASSLRKGENTEAFF. The whole variable domain, filled in from reference TRBV7-2 and TRBJ1-1, reads GAGVSQSPSNKVTEKGKDVELRCDPISGHTALYWYRQSLGQGLEFLIYFQGNSAPDKSGLPSDRFSAERTGGSVSTLTIQRTQQEDSAVYLCASSLRKGENTEAFFGQGTRLTVV.

Ten or more counts support this clonotype. The V call is TRBV7-9, the J call TRBJ1-2; 9 positions agree with TRBD1. Looked up from germline, CDR1 is SEHNR and CDR2 is FQNEAQ (reference sequence). There are 13 residues in the CDR3. Germline trimming cut 0 bases from V and 8 bases from J; bases unmatched to any gene: 1. Here the CDR3 DNA reads TGTGCCAGCAGCTTAGCGGACAGGGGAGGCTACACCTTC. It codes for CASSLADRGGYTF.

Ten or more counts support this clonotype. The chain has TRBV20-1 and TRBJ2-2, with D perhaps TRBD2 (6 bases). CDR1 and CDR2 (germline): DFQATT, SNEGSKA (reference sequence). CDR3 size: 16 residues. V was shortened by 1 base and J by 3 bases, with 15 bases between the two germline ends. DNA of the CDR3: TGCAGTGCTAGAGCCCCATGGGGGGTGGACACCGGGGAGCTGTTTTTT. The encoded protein is CSARAPWGVDTGELFF.

This clonotype has at least ten counts. The rearrangement uses TRBV20-1 and TRBJ2-4; 9 bases map to TRBD2. The germline V gene encodes CDR1 DFQATT and CDR2 SNEGSKA (reference sequence). This CDR3 contains 18 residues. The trim removed 2 bases at V and 1 base at J, leaving 12 bases unmatched. The CDR3 DNA is TGCAGTGCTAGAATGGGCGGGGGGGCGGTCGATGCCAAAAACATTCAGTACTTC. Protein product: CSARMGGGAVDAKNIQYF.

The J gene is TRBJ2-3, the V gene TRBV20-1; 7 bases line up with TRBD1. V lost 6 bases, J lost 5 bases, and 11 bases stayed unmatched. The CDR3 is 14 residues long. Germline CDR1 reads DFQATT; CDR2 reads SNEGSKA (reference sequence). CDR3 in amino acids: CSAEMGPGGDTQYF. As DNA, the CDR3 is TGCAGTGCCGAAATGGGTCCAGGGGGAGATACGCAGTATTTT.

Many counts were recorded for this clonotype. As DNA, the CDR3 is TGCAGCGTTGCGTTTAGCGGGAGTTGGAATGAGCAGTTCTTC. It specifies CSVAFSGSWNEQFF. The V call is TRBV29-1, the J call TRBJ2-1, with TRBD2 matching 9 bases. The CDR3 spans 14 residues. Germline CDR1 SQVTM, CDR2 ANQGSEA. With 4 bases clipped from V and 7 bases from J, the junction kept 8 bases outside the gene matches.

This sequence joins TRBV7-2 and TRBJ1-2; 7 bases agree with TRBD1. The CDR3 length is 15 residues. Trimming at V came to 7 bases and at J to 6 bases, leaving 14 bases not matched to a gene. Germline CDR1 is SGHTA and CDR2 is FQGNSA. The CDR3 coding sequence is TGTGCCAGCAACCAGGGGGGGGGAGGTAATCATGGCTACACCTTC. It encodes CASNQGGGGNHGYTF.

This clonotype was seen many times. As DNA, the CDR3 is TGCAGCGTTGAAGTCGAGGGTTACGAGCAGTACTTC. This gives the protein CSVEVEGYEQYF. J is TRBJ2-7 and V is TRBV29-1, with TRBD2 as a possible D gene (5 bases). Looked up from germline, CDR1 is SQVTM and CDR2 is ANQGSEA. The CDR3 loop spans 12 amino acids. V was pared by 1 base and J by 4 bases, with 8 bases between.

This chain connects TRBV6-6 to TRBJ2-3; no reliable D call. The V gene's germline CDR1 is MNHNY and CDR2 SVGAGI (reference sequence). The ends were cut back, 6 bases at V and 4 bases at J, with 11 bases in the middle. The CDR3 is 13 amino acids. This CDR3 reads CASRTGTADTQYF. As DNA, the CDR3 is TGTGCCAGCAGGACCGGAACAGCAGATACGCAGTATTTT.

The sample holds many counts of this clonotype. The V call is TRBV12-3 or TRBV12-4, the J call TRBJ2-7, with 10 bases lining up with TRBD2. With V trimmed by 2 bases and J by 6 bases, 4 bases remained unmatched. CDR3 length: 14 amino acids. The CDR3 DNA follows: TGTGCCAGCAGTTTATTGGCTAGCGGGAGCGAGCAGTACTTC. Translated, it gives CASSLLASGSEQYF.

Worth noting for this clonotype: A single base separates this from a much larger clone, so it may be a read error. This chain links TRBV20-1 with TRBJ2-7; TRBD2 aligns across 7 bases. This CDR3 has 14 residues. Germline V CDR1 and CDR2: DFQATT, SNEGSKA (reference sequence). Trimming at V came to 4 bases and at J to 4 bases, leaving 10 bases not matched to a gene. The CDR3 protein is CSAIGRELRYEQYF. The CDR3 coding sequence is TGCAGTGCTATTGGGCGGGAGTTAAGATACGAGCAGTACTTC.

Remarks on this clonotype: This may be a read error: a much more frequent sequence differs by one nucleotide. The J gene is TRBJ1-2, the V gene TRBV5-8, with no clear D. CDR3 length equals 15 residues. Trimming stripped 0 bases from V and 1 base from J, with 10 bases between. Germline CDR1 reads SGHTS; CDR2 reads YDEGEE. This chain's CDR3 is CASSLGWGGNYGYTF. The CDR3 nucleotides are TGTGCCAGCAGCTTGGGGTGGGGAGGTAACTATGGCTACACCTTC.

This clonotype has ten or more counts. The genes are TRBV6-5 and TRBJ1-2; the D gene is possibly TRBD1 (6 bases). Germline lookup yields CDR1 MNHEY and CDR2 SVGAGI. V lost 5 bases, J lost 3 bases, and 13 bases lay in between. The CDR3 consists of 14 residues. The CDR3 reads CASSPSTGHYGYTF. The CDR3 region has the DNA TGTGCCAGCAGTCCCTCGACAGGCCACTATGGCTACACCTTC.

There are many counts of this clonotype. The chain joins TRBV10-3 to TRBJ2-2, with D unclear. V was shortened by 3 bases and J by 1 base, with 9 bases between the two germline ends. Germline CDR1 is ENHRY and CDR2 is SYGVKD. This CDR3 region has 15 residues. CDR3 amino acids: CAISDYERNTGELFF. Written as DNA, the CDR3 is TGTGCCATCAGTGACTATGAACGGAACACCGGGGAGCTGTTTTTT.

This clonotype was seen ten or more times. V is TRBV2 and J is TRBJ2-2; the D is unclear. Trimming took off 2 bases at V and 10 bases at J, with 11 bases between the two ends. In germline, CDR1 is SNHLY, CDR2 FYNNEI. The CDR3 sequence is 13 residues long. The CDR3 DNA follows: TGTGCCAGCAGTGAACGGCATTTTAAGGAGCTGTTTTTT. The encoded protein is CASSERHFKELFF.

In its sample, this clonotype was seen many times. CDR3 sequence reads: CASSLELAGYNEQFF. The CDR3 DNA sequence: TGCGCCAGCAGCTTGGAACTAGCGGGTTACAATGAGCAGTTCTTC. The gene calls are TRBV5-1 and TRBJ2-1, with 9 bases identical to TRBD2. The CDR3 contains 15 residues. Per germline, CDR1 SGHRS and CDR2 YFSETQ. The ends lost 0 bases at V and 4 bases at J; junction bases unmatched: 2.

This clonotype has a count of ten or more. This chain joins TRBV7-9 and TRBJ2-3, with a weak D call TRBD1 (5 bases). V dropped 5 bases and J dropped 4 bases, with 13 bases sitting between them. The germline CDR1 and CDR2 sequences are SEHNR and FQNEAQ (reference sequence). This CDR3 comprises 14 residues. CDR3 residues: CASSVIQAADTQYF. The CDR3 DNA reads TGTGCCAGCAGCGTGATACAGGCCGCAGATACGCAGTATTTT.

This clonotype has more than one count but fewer than ten. The chain uses TRBV7-9 and TRBJ1-2; D gene uncertain. V was cut by 3 bases and J by 8 bases, with 13 bases left in between. The CDR3 extends over 13 amino acids. CDR1 is SEHNR, CDR2 FQNEAQ, per germline (reference sequence). The CDR3 sequence is CASSLGGIRGYTF. The CDR3 DNA reads as TGTGCCAGCAGCTTGGGAGGAATTAGAGGCTACACCTTC. Complete variable domain (other parts from reference TRBV7-9 and TRBJ1-2): DTGVSQNPRHKITKRGQNVTFRCDPISEHNRLYWYRQTLGQGPEFLTYFQNEAQLEKSRLLSDRFSAERPKGSFSTLEIQRTEQGDSAMYLCASSLGGIRGYTFGSGTRLTVV.

This clonotype was counted at least ten times. The chain couples TRBV29-1 to TRBJ2-1; the match to TRBD2 covers 8 bases. CDR1 is SQVTM, CDR2 ANQGSEA, per germline. V shed 3 bases, J shed 2 bases, and the junction held 9 bases outside the gene matches. This CDR3 has 16 residues. The CDR3 DNA is TGCAGCGTTGATCGCTCGGCGGGAGGCCCCTACAATGAGCAGTTCTTC. Protein product: CSVDRSAGGPYNEQFF.

This clonotype was detected only a few times. The chain recombines TRBV24-1 with TRBJ2-1; D is possibly TRBD2 (6 bases). Germline V gene sequence: CDR1 KGHDR, CDR2 SFDVKD. The V gene lost 2 bases and the J gene lost 4 bases, with 23 bases spanning the gap. The CDR3 has 19 residues. CDR3 region: CATSDSSATTGGVYNEQFF. The DNA of the CDR3 is TGTGCCACCAGTGATTCATCCGCAACTACAGGCGGGGTTTACAATGAGCAGTTCTTC.

This clonotype was counted at least ten times. This chain's CDR3 is CASSSPAGGYGYTF. Written as DNA, the CDR3 is TGTGCCAGCAGCTCCCCCGCGGGCGGCTATGGCTACACCTTC. This chain links TRBV7-9 with TRBJ1-2; D is ambiguous. The V gene's germline CDR1 is SEHNR and CDR2 FQNEAQ (reference sequence). There are 14 residues in the CDR3. Trimming removed 4 bases at V and 4 bases at J, with 13 bases between.

This clonotype was counted at least ten times. This chain joins TRBV15 and TRBJ1-3; D is uncertain. Per germline, CDR1 LNHNV and CDR2 YYDKDF (reference sequence). The CDR3 has 15 residues. V lost 5 bases and J lost 2, with 13 bases in between. The CDR3 region is CATSPFGLTGNTIYF. The CDR3 DNA is TGTGCCACCAGCCCGTTCGGGTTAACTGGAAACACCATATATTTT.